This T cell receptor beta chain is drawn from a study of shared clonotypes between healthy human individuals. The wider study: Contributing individuals were two females and a few males aged 18 to 49. The study, taken as a whole, reports: Donor clonotype sharing was expected to depend on sequencing depth.

The data were produced by immunoSEQ multiplex PCR, yet TCRdb's version contains in-frame clones alone and is incomplete. Seen here are around 1.9 million clones, approximately 92% observed once, and the top ten hold around 1.8%. In the case of this clone: Its antigen is not known. The junction departs from the called germline gene at one end, perhaps through a read error.

Only CD45RO-negative cells positively selected for CCR7 counted as naive CD8 cells, so terminally differentiated effector memory CD45RA+ cells were excluded. This CDR3 contains 15 residues. Germline CDR1 is LNHDA and CDR2 is SQIVND (reference sequence). The chain is built from TRBV19 and TRBJ1-5, with TRBD1 identical over 8 bases. This receptor was identified in a man younger than 35 in good health. Some clones in this sample may be carry-over from other donors' samples. The sequenced sample was naive CD8+ T cells from PBMCs. The CDR3 loop reads CASSLEGQGNQPQHF. The CDR3 DNA reads TGTGCCAGTAGTCTAGAGGGACAGGGCAATCAGCCCCAGCATTTT.